The clone carrying this T cell receptor (beta chain) has ten or more counts. The antigen remains unidentified. TCRdb used MiXCR to reprocess the 5' RACE reads, holding one entry per CDR3 protein. The sample has approximately 69,000 distinct CDR3 sequences, 5.3% seen once. This record comes from a study of CD8 T cells in ankylosing spondylitis. This CDR3 comprises 15 residues. Germline CDR1 MNHEY, CDR2 SVGEGT. Trimming took 9 bases from V and 0 from J, leaving 17 bases between them. Study-level findings and limits: Significant enrichment of disease-linked clones was reported in matched ankylosing spondylitis synovial fluid. It appeared that ankylosing spondylitis blood was characterized by a TCR beta motif of several highly homologous variants.

The clonotype was recovered from a male donor with ankylosing spondylitis or in good health (not recorded which). What was sequenced was blood, either unsorted or a sorted T cell fraction (not recorded which). This sequence joins TRBV6-2 or TRBV6-3 and TRBJ1-1; D is unresolved. DNA for the CDR3: TGTGCCAGTGTAAAGGCAAAGGCCTTGAACACTGAAGCTTTCTTT. Residues: CASVKAKALNTEAFF.